This T cell receptor beta chain comes out of a study of shared clonotypes between healthy human individuals. Overall study context: Used for every donor were three CD4 naive, three CD4 memory, two CD8 naive and one CD8 memory plate. Points from the study as a whole: Clonotypes that were shared across four donors made up around 5% of naive CD4 clonotypes. Relative to clonotypes present in all four donors, those not shared had lower generation probabilities.

Points on this clone: The antigen is not known.

CD8 cells regarded as naive lacked CD45RO, were positively chosen for CCR7, and omitted terminally differentiated effector memory CD45RA+ cells. Deep was the level at which the assay was run. Profiling relied on immunoSEQ multiplex PCR, and the TCRdb table lists in-frame clones only, not all of them. The sample consists of roughly 1,800,000 clones, roughly 94% of them appearing once. V trimming: 0 bases; J trimming: 3 bases; junction bases outside the gene matches: 5. The CDR3 has 15 amino acids. Germline CDR1 is SGDLS and CDR2 is YYNGEE. V gene TRBV9 combines with J gene TRBJ1-2; 7 nucleotides line up with TRBD1. The sequenced sample consisted of naive CD8+ T cells sorted from blood. The receptor comes from a man younger than 35 in good health. CDR3 DNA: TGTGCCAGCAGCGTAGTGGCCGGGACAGACTATGGCTACACCTTC. This translates into CASSVVAGTDYGYTF.